This T cell receptor (beta chain) was documented in a study of spatial heterogeneity in lung cancer (dated by TCRdb to about 2019). Some background on the complete study: More beta-chain than alpha-chain transcripts were consistently detected, likely reflecting higher beta-chain transcript abundance. The study quantitatively compared TCR alpha and beta repertoires across multiple tumor regions, matched nontumor lung and blood in non-small cell lung cancer. In the raw uncorrected reads, each unique combination of TCR and UMI appeared more than ten times on average. Both alpha and beta chains were TCR-sequenced in samples taken at surgery, namely 220 tumor regions, around 70 matched nontumor lung samples and 56 PBMC samples. Nonsynonymous mutation counts, determined by whole-exome sequencing of tumor tissue, were related to TCR repertoire features.

Deletion took 4 bases off V and 3 bases off J, with a span of 13 bases between the germline ends. Spanning cysteine to phenylalanine, the CDR3 consists of 15 amino acids. Only the CDR3 DNA is retained, 45 bases long and in frame from the first base. According to the germline V gene, CDR1 reads MGHDK and CDR2 reads SYGVNS. The method was 5' RACE. Reads for this sample came from a NextSeq 500. To allow correction of PCR and sequencing errors, the TCR library protocol tagged every TCR cDNA molecule with a unique molecular identifier. The source study handled its data this way. Decombinator tools were used for TCR identification, UMI-based error correction and CDR3 extraction. TCRs above a frequency of 2 per 1,000, corresponding to the top 1% of the tumor frequency distribution, were defined as expanded. Each repertoire was subsampled 100 times to 5,000 TCRs, after which Renyi diversity was computed with the R vegan package. CDR3 similarity networks were built from amino acid triplet string-kernel similarity, connecting CDR3s with pairwise similarity above 0.82. TCRdb reworked the public reads: Q25 trimming with fastp, MiXCR clone assembly, productive beta chains retained. Entries are consolidated by CDR3 protein sequence, retaining the most common genes and DNA. The V and J calls here are based on TCRdb, not the publication. Across this sample there are fewer than 2,500 distinct CDR3 sequences, with over 10% seen only once. Jointly, the top ten make up about 20% of the sample.

This clonotype occurred a few times. Its antigen remains undetermined. Base qualities are not at hand, and no much larger clone is one base apart. The intended sense of this specimen's time point label: sample taken at primary tumor resection. Donors were approximately 72 patients with early-stage, untreated non-small cell lung cancer from the lung TRACERx cohort. TCR sequencing used whole RNA extracted from tumor and nontumor lung tissue, or from cryopreserved PBMC samples, without cell sorting. Patients were selected for TCR sequencing only if sufficient RNA was available from at least two tumor regions. Before being selected, tumor and adjacent nontumor lung specimens were reviewed by a lung pathologist. On the study overall, not on this receptor specifically: Additional single-cell paired TCR alpha and beta sequencing was considered necessary to confirm, at a functional level, the hypothesis that regional TCRs recognize regional mutations.

Source: normal lung tissue next to the tumor, taken at surgery. Recombination linked TRBV25-1 to TRBJ2-4; the D region possibly corresponds to TRBD1 (5 bases align). This clonotype was obtained from a female donor with early-stage non-small cell lung cancer. The sequence in DNA is TGTGCCAGCAGTGCTCCGCAGGGCAACAAAAACATTCAGTACTTC. Translated, this gives CASSAPQGNKNIQYF.